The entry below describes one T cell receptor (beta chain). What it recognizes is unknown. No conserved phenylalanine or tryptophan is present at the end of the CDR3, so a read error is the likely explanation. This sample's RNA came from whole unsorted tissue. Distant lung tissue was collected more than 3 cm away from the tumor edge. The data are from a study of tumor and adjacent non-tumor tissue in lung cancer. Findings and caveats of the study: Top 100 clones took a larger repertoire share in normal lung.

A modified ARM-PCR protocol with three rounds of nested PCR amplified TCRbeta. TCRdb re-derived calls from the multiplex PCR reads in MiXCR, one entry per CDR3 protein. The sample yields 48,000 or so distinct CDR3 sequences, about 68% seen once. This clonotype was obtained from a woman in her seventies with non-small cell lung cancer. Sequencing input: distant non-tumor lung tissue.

For the CDR3, the DNA is TGTGCCAGCAGTTTAGCGGGAGGGCAAGGAGATACGCAGTATTTG. It specifies CASSLAGGQGDTQYL. The J gene is TRBJ2-3, the V gene TRBV7-3; the match to TRBD2 covers 11 bases. The germline V gene encodes CDR1 SGHTA and CDR2 FQGTGA. Trimming removed 6 bases from V and 5 bases from J; junction bases left unmatched: 7. This CDR3 is built from 15 residues.